This TCR beta chain was obtained from a study of CD4 and CD8 cells across lung adenocarcinoma regions. Samples came from patients with localized non-small cell lung adenocarcinoma. One entry per CDR3 protein, called by TCRdb with MiXCR from the PCR reads. The sample has approximately 3,100 distinct CDR3 sequences, 65% seen once. The sequence came from a female donor with lung adenocarcinoma. The CD4 and CD8 labels of this study may be unreliable. Sequencing input: CD8+ T cells from the margin of a lung tumor.

CDR3 loop: CASRRLAGGNEQFF. CDR3 nucleotide sequence: TGTGCCAGCAGGCGACTAGCGGGAGGCAATGAGCAGTTCTTC. V and J are TRBV7-8 and TRBJ2-1; 13 nucleotides line up with TRBD2. CDR1 is SGHVS, CDR2 FQNEAQ, per germline. This CDR3 contains 14 residues. V lost 6 bases and J lost 6; bases outside the gene matches: 2.